This record concerns one T cell receptor (beta chain) sequence. Its antigen remains unidentified. Per-base quality was not reported, and no clone a single base away is much larger than it. CDR1 and CDR2 (SGHTA, FQGNSA) derive from the germline V gene. V loses 1 base, J loses 7 bases, and the germline ends lie 17 bases apart. The CDR3 covers 16 residues, taking in both the cysteine and the phenylalanine. Here the CDR3 DNA is all that survives: 48 bases in frame from base 1. These data are taken from a study of blood T cell repertoires in COVID-19 (dated by TCRdb to between 2020 and 2021). About the full investigation: Collaborator samples came from the United States, Italy and Spain and covered acute and convalescent phases of COVID-19. The material from the prospective study consisted of cDNA or gDNA derived from T cells, B-cell-depleted T cells, or PBMCs. Deeply sampled blood TCRbeta repertoires from subjects exposed to, actively infected with, or recovered from COVID-19 were included in the dataset. A freely available public database, intended as a resource for researchers studying the immune response to SARS-CoV-2, is where the repertoires were released. Samples came from the ongoing ImmuneRACE study (first 160 participants) plus 1,254 subjects from 6 global collaborators. Nearly every sample came with metadata listing a de-identified subject ID, COVID-19 status, age in years and sex. Where available, HLA class I and class II types were taken from metadata supplied by the sample provider and were not determined by assay-based typing.

TCRbeta CDR3 regions were amplified from genomic DNA using the immunoSEQ Assay, a bias-controlled multiplex PCR. In the paper's pipeline: Nucleated cell counts per sample were estimated from amplification of reference gene primers within the assay. To quantify the absolute abundance of each unique TCRbeta CDR3 rearrangement, sequence reads were collapsed and filtered. For each sample, productive Simpson clonality was calculated by taking the square root of Simpson's diversity index across productive rearrangements. TCRdb obtained this table from immuneACCESS and retained in-frame rearrangements with V and J assigned. These tables miss some clones; where compared with another copy, unresolved V genes account for less than half of the shortfall, and the remainder is unexplained. Clone size and V and J calls were adopted from that table, with D and trimming inferred from the DNA. The sample contains around 100,000 clones, roughly 82% of them found a single time. Clones ranked in the top ten supply more than 10% of the sample.

Collaborating institutions collected whole blood in K2EDTA tubes following their own protocols. Collaborator samples were shipped for TCRbeta analysis as frozen whole blood, isolated PBMCs, or DNA extracted from either sample type. Overall study outcomes, separate from this receptor: How much clinical and demographic metadata was included differed by source and by participant, and the metadata was provided uncurated.

The rearrangement joined TRBV7-2 to TRBJ1-5, with no D gene named confidently. What was sequenced was peripheral blood. The sequence was obtained from a human donor in a cohort sampled during active COVID-19. The DNA sequence follows: TGTGCCAGCAGCTTAGGGACGACGGGGAAGGGCCAGCCCCAGCATTTT. This translates into CASSLGTTGKGQPQHF.